Listed below are T cell receptor beta chains from one sample, sequenced in a study of beta chain features in type 1 diabetes. The data were produced by immunoSEQ multiplex PCR, yet TCRdb's version contains in-frame clones alone and is incomplete. The sample includes some 290,000 clones, roughly an eighth of them seen just once. Sequenced sample: naive CD4+ T cells from blood. Receptor source: a man between 25 and 39 years old with type 1 diabetes. The CDR3 runs from the conserved cysteine through the conserved F or W. Each record gives: V gene, D gene, J gene, clone size, CDR3 DNA, CDR3 protein. A D gene is named only where the DNA matches it firmly. Only part of the rows carry a size: once, few, many, or a class if the clone is expanded.

TRBV7-2,NA,TRBJ2-3,few,TGTGCCAGCAGCCTCCGGCGCGGGGATACGCAGTATTTT,CASSLRRGDTQYF
TRBV6-1,TRBD2,TRBJ2-7,NA,TGTGCCAGCAGTGAGAGCGGGAGGGCCTACGAGCAGTACTTC,CASSESGRAYEQYF
TRBV5-1,TRBD1,TRBJ2-7,few,TGCGCCAGCAGCCGCTCGACAGGGGGCACCTACGAGCAGTACTTC,CASSRSTGGTYEQYF
TRBV7-9,TRBD1,TRBJ1-5,once,TGTGCCAGCAGCCCCCTCACCAGGGGGCATCAGCCCCAGCATTTT,CASSPLTRGHQPQHF
TRBV5-1,TRBD2,TRBJ2-1,few,TGCGCCAGCAGCCAGCTAGCGGGAGTTTATTATGAGCAGTTCTTC,CASSQLAGVYYEQFF
TRBV7-9,NA,TRBJ2-7,NA,TGTGCCAGCAGCCCCTCGACGGGGAGCTCCTACGAGCAGTACTTC,CASSPSTGSSYEQYF
TRBV9,TRBD1,TRBJ2-4,NA,TGTGCCAGCAGCCCGACAGGGATCGGCGACATTCAGTACTTC,CASSPTGIGDIQYF
TRBV7-8,NA,TRBJ2-7,few,TGTGCCAGCAGGGGGACTGGGGGACACGAGCAGTACTTC,CASRGTGGHEQYF
TRBV5-1,TRBD2,TRBJ2-2,NA,TGCGCCAGCAGCTTGGCGAGGACTAGCGATGCGAGAATCGGGGAGCTGTTTTTT,CASSLARTSDARIGELFF
TRBV28,NA,TRBJ1-5,NA,TGTGCCAGCAGTTTGCTTCCTAGCGGGCAGCCCCAGCATTTT,CASSLLPSGQPQHF
TRBV28,NA,TRBJ1-1,NA,TGTGCCAGCAGTTTTTCGACTGACACTGAAGCTTTCTTT,CASSFSTDTEAFF
TRBV4-3,NA,TRBJ2-3,NA,TGCGCCAGCAGCCAAGGTACAGCGGGCCCAGATACGCAGTATTTT,CASSQGTAGPDTQYF
TRBV28,NA,TRBJ2-7,few,TGTGCCAGCAGTTATGAACTCTACGAGCAGTACTTC,CASSYELYEQYF
TRBV19,TRBD2,TRBJ2-1,NA,TGTGCCAGTCACAGCGGGAGTAGCTACAATGAGCAGTTCTTC,CASHSGSSYNEQFF
TRBV28,TRBD1,TRBJ2-4,few,TGTGCCAGCAGTTATCCGACAGGGGCCGTAGCCAAAAACATTCAGTACTTC,CASSYPTGAVAKNIQYF
TRBV28,TRBD2,TRBJ2-7,NA,TGTGCCAGCAGCCTCGGCGGGAGTGGGTCCTACGAGCAGTACTTC,CASSLGGSGSYEQYF
TRBV9,TRBD1,TRBJ1-5,few,TGTGCCAGCAGCCCTACAGGGGGCTATCAGCCCCAGCATTTT,CASSPTGGYQPQHF
TRBV5-1,TRBD1,TRBJ1-5,few,TGCGCCAGCAGCTTGGAGGGCCGGACAGGGGGCCAGCCCCAGCATTTT,CASSLEGRTGGQPQHF
TRBV18,NA,TRBJ2-7,few,TGTGCCAGCTCACCGGACAGTTCCTACGAGCAGTACTTC,CASSPDSSYEQYF
TRBV28,NA,TRBJ1-1,NA,TGTGCCAGCACCGGCGGGGGGGCAGGCACTGAAGCTTTCTTT,CASTGGGAGTEAFF
TRBV27,NA,TRBJ2-7,few,TGTGCCAGCAGTGGCGGCAGCACCTACGAGCAGTACTTC,CASSGGSTYEQYF
TRBV7-2,NA,TRBJ2-1,few,TGTGCCAGCAGCTTAGACCTACGAAATAAGGAGCAGTTCTTC,CASSLDLRNKEQFF
TRBV19,NA,TRBJ2-2,NA,TGTGCCAGTAGTAGATACACGTACACCGGGGAGCTGTTTTTT,CASSRYTYTGELFF
TRBV7-2,TRBD1,TRBJ2-7,NA,TGTGCCAGCAGCCTTGAGGGACAGATCTACGAGCAGTACTTC,CASSLEGQIYEQYF
TRBV9,NA,TRBJ1-2,few,TGTGCCAGCAGCGTAGAGGTGGGGCCCCGTGGCTACACCTTC,CASSVEVGPRGYTF
TRBV2,TRBD1,TRBJ1-5,NA,TGTGCCGGAAAGAGACAGGGAGTCAATCAGCCCCAGCATTTT,CAGKRQGVNQPQHF
TRBV4-2,NA,TRBJ1-2,few,TGTGCCAGCAGCCAAGAGGTACAGGATACCTATTACGGCTACACCTTC,CASSQEVQDTYYGYTF